This entry features one T cell receptor (beta chain) sequence. Its target is not known. Germline CDR1 reads MRHNA; CDR2 reads SNTAGT. With V trimmed by 8 bases and J by 4 bases, 15 bases remained unmatched. This CDR3 is 16 amino acids long. The data derive from a study of cytomegalovirus exposure and HLA in healthy donors. Study overall: Early released data had approximately 86 million unique TCRs, all coming from HLA-typed donors.

Both 60 Vbeta primers and 13 Jbeta primers went into the PCR. Authors' data handling: About 80 million unique TCR beta chains, roughly 11 million of them shared, were counted by a later analysis. Assay used: immunoSEQ multiplex PCR; TCRdb lists only in-frame clones, some missing. That table furnishes V, J and clone size, whereas the DNA furnished D and trimming. The table shows 100,000 to 150,000 clones, with more than 80% occurring only once. Broader study findings: Sequence variants that were highly shared formed a cluster that was likely a sequencing artifact. Earlier findings revealed that most TCR beta V segments proved productive either about 90% or about 30% of the time.

The specimen was PBMCs. The chain uses TRBV6-4 and TRBJ2-7, with TRBD1 matching 9 bases. The receptor was derived from a woman aged 40 to 55 in good health and CMV-seropositive. The CDR3 sequence: CASFGRRDRVLYEQYF. Written as DNA, the CDR3 is TGTGCCAGCTTCGGACGCCGGGACAGGGTTTTATACGAGCAGTACTTC.